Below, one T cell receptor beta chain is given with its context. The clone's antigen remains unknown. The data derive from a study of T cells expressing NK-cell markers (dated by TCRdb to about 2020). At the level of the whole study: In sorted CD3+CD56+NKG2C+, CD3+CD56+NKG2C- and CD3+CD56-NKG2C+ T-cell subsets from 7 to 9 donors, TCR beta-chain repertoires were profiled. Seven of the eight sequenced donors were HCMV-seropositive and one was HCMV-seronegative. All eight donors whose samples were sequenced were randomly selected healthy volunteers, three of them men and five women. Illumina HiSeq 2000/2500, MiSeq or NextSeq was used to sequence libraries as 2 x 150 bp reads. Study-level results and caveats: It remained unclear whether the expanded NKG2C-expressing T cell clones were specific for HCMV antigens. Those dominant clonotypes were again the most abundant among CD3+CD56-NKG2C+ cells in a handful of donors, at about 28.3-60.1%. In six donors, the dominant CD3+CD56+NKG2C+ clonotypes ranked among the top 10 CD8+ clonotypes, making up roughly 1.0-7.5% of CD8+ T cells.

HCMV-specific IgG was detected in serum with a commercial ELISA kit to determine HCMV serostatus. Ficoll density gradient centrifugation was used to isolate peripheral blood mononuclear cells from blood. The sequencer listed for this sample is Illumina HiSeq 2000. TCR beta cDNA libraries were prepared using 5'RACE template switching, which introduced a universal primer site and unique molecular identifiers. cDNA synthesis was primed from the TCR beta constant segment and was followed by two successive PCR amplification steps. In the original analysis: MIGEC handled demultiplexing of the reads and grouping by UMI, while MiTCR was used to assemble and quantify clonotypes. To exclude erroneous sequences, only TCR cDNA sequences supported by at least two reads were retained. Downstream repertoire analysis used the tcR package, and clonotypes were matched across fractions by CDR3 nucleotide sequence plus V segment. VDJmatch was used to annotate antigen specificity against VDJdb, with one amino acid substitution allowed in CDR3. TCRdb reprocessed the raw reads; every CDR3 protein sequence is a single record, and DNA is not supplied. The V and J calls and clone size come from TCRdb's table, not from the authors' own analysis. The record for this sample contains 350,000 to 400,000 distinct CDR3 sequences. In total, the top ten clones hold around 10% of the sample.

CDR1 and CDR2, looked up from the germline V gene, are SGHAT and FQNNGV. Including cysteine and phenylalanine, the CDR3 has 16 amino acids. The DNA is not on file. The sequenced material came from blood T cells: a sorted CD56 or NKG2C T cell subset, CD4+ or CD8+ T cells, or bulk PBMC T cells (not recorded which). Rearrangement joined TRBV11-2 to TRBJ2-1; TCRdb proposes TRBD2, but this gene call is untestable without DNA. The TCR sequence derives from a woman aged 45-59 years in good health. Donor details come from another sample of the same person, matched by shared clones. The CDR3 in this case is CASSLDPRTSGRGPFF.